This entry lists 30 T cell receptor beta chains sequenced from one sample in a study of blood T cell repertoires in COVID-19. Libraries were prepared by immunoSEQ multiplex PCR; TCRdb keeps only in-frame clonotypes and omits some of them. The data show about 350,000 clones, roughly 87% seen once. Input material: PBMCs or T cells enriched from blood (not recorded which). The receptors originated from a woman aged 25 to 39 who had recovered from COVID-19.

The chain recombines TRBV18 with TRBJ2-1; the match to TRBD1 covers 7 bases. The CDR3 length is 13 residues. CDR1 is KGHSH and CDR2 is LQKENI in the germline V gene. Germline trimming cut 3 bases from V and 7 bases from J; bases unmatched to any gene: 3. Here the CDR3 reads CASSPQTGNEQFF. The DNA for the CDR3 is TGTGCCAGCTCACCCCAGACAGGGAATGAGCAGTTCTTC.

This clone was counted a single time. This chain links TRBV7-2 with TRBJ1-3; TRBD1 might be the D (6 bases). The CDR3 loop spans 17 amino acids. Germline loops: CDR1 SGHTA, CDR2 FQGNSA. V was pared by 5 bases and J by 1 base, with 18 bases between. For the CDR3, the DNA is TGTGCCAGCAGCCTACAGGGCCTCCGACCTTCTGGAAACACCATATATTTT. Translation: CASSLQGLRPSGNTIYF. Together with reference TRBV7-2 and TRBJ1-3, the CDR3 gives the full variable domain: GAGVSQSPSNKVTEKGKDVELRCDPISGHTALYWYRQSLGQGLEFLIYFQGNSAPDKSGLPSDRFSAERTGGSVSTLTIQRTQQEDSAVYLCASSLQGLRPSGNTIYFGEGSWLTVV.

The chain links TRBV29-1 to TRBJ1-1; TRBD1 agrees at 8 bases. The junction had 12 bases not matched to a gene; V was cut back by 6 bases and J by 9 bases. Germline V gives CDR1 SQVTM, CDR2 ANQGSEA. The CDR3 extends over 13 amino acids. CDR3 amino acids: CSVETRTGWKAFF. CDR3 DNA sequence: TGCAGCGTCGAAACTCGGACAGGGTGGAAAGCTTTCTTT.

This clone was seen just once. V gene TRBV5-1 combines with J gene TRBJ2-7; tentatively, D is TRBD2 (6 bases). V was cut by 4 bases and J by 3 bases, with 20 bases left in between. CDR1 is SGHRS and CDR2 is YFSETQ in the germline V gene. This CDR3 is built from 16 residues. CDR3 nucleotide sequence: TGCGCCAGCAGCCCCAACGAGGGGACTCGACGCTACGAGCAGTACTTC. Amino acid sequence: CASSPNEGTRRYEQYF.

J is TRBJ2-3 and V is TRBV4-1; 9 nucleotides line up with TRBD1. The CDR3 length is 17 residues. Looked up from germline, CDR1 is MGHRA and CDR2 is YSYEKL. V dropped 6 bases and J dropped 4; count of bases not matched to a gene: 14. CDR3 loop: CASREQGALDAADTQYF. Here the CDR3 DNA reads TGCGCCAGCAGAGAACAGGGGGCCCTGGATGCGGCAGATACGCAGTATTTT.

The J gene is TRBJ2-1, the V gene TRBV4-1; 8 bases are shared with TRBD2. From germline, CDR1 is MGHRA and CDR2 YSYEKL. Trimming at V came to 1 base and at J to 0 bases, leaving 5 bases not matched to a gene. This CDR3 region has 17 residues. The CDR3 spells CASSQGLAFSSYNEQFF. The CDR3 DNA sequence: TGCGCCAGCAGCCAAGGACTAGCGTTTAGCTCCTACAATGAGCAGTTCTTC.

The rearrangement uses TRBV19 and TRBJ2-2; 7 bases fit TRBD1. The CDR3 runs 16 residues. Germline trimming cut 7 bases from V and 1 base from J; bases unmatched to any gene: 9. Per the germline V gene, CDR1 is LNHDA and CDR2 is SQIVND (reference sequence). The CDR3 DNA follows: TGTGCCAGTATGGGGATGGGGGACAGGAACACCGGGGAGCTGTTTTTT. Translated, it gives CASMGMGDRNTGELFF.

The chain has TRBV5-4 and TRBJ2-3; 11 nucleotides align to TRBD2. The ends lost 0 bases at V and 3 bases at J; junction bases unmatched: 3. This CDR3 has 16 amino acids. Per germline, CDR1 SGHNT and CDR2 YYREEE (reference sequence). CDR3 nucleotide sequence: TGTGCCAGCAGCTTGGCTAGCGGGGGGAGTACAGATACGCAGTATTTT. Its translation is CASSLASGGSTDTQYF.

The sample holds a few counts of this clone. V and J are TRBV5-8 and TRBJ1-4; D is possibly TRBD1 (5 bases). Trimming shortened V by 2 bases and J by 6 bases, and 11 bases separated the two germline ends. The germline V gene has CDR1 SGHTS and CDR2 YDEGEE. CDR3 length: 14 amino acids. The CDR3, as DNA: TGTGCCAGCAGCTTCGGGGGGGTTCATGAAAAACTGTTTTTT. This sequence encodes CASSFGGVHEKLFF.

The gene calls are TRBV28 and TRBJ2-7; TRBD2 aligns across 15 bases. Germline-derived CDR1 and CDR2 are MDHEN and SYDVKM. The CDR3 consists of 18 residues. The junction had 12 bases not matched to a gene; V was cut back by 6 bases and J by 3 bases. CDR3: CASSTPGLAGGNLYEQYF. CDR3 DNA sequence: TGTGCCAGCAGCACCCCGGGACTAGCGGGGGGTAATCTCTACGAGCAGTACTTC. Using reference TRBV28 and TRBJ2-7 for the parts outside the CDR3, the full variable domain is DVKVTQSSRYLVKRTGEKVFLECVQDMDHENMFWYRQDPGLGLRLIYFSYDVKMKEKGDIPEGYSVSREKKERFSLILESASTNQTSMYLCASSTPGLAGGNLYEQYFGPGTRLTVT.

This chain links TRBV28 with TRBJ2-5; 9 bases are shared with TRBD2. This CDR3 spans 15 amino acids. Per germline, CDR1 MDHEN and CDR2 SYDVKM. J lost 4 bases, V lost 9 bases, and 12 bases had no gene match. The CDR3 region is CASRRGGGAPETQYF. The CDR3 nucleotides read TGTGCCAGTCGCAGGGGCGGGGGGGCCCCAGAGACCCAGTACTTC.

The rearrangement links TRBV15 to TRBJ1-1, with D maybe TRBD1 (5 bases). CDR1 is LNHNV, CDR2 YYDKDF, per germline (reference sequence). This CDR3 spans 16 amino acids. V lost 1 base, J lost 3 bases, and 15 bases lay in between. The CDR3 here is CATSRVQTPGDTEAFF. CDR3 nucleotide sequence: TGTGCCACCAGCAGAGTCCAAACGCCGGGGGACACTGAAGCTTTCTTT.

The rearrangement uses TRBV6-5 and TRBJ1-1, with a tentative D call TRBD1 (5 bases). V lost 2 bases and J 5 bases, leaving 15 bases between the germline ends. Germline-derived CDR1 and CDR2 are MNHEY and SVGAGI. The CDR3 is made up of 15 amino acids. DNA of the CDR3: TGTGCCAGCAGTTACCGGGCCAGGGAGGGGACTGAAGCTTTCTTT. Translation gives CASSYRAREGTEAFF.

The chain employs TRBV19 and TRBJ1-3, with D tentatively TRBD1 (6 bases). V was cut by 7 bases and J by 7 bases, with 17 bases left in between. The CDR3 totals 14 residues. CDR1 is LNHDA and CDR2 is SQIVND in the germline V gene (reference sequence). The DNA of the CDR3 is TGTGCCAGTAACAACAGGGTGATCGGGAACACCATATATTTT. The encoded protein is CASNNRVIGNTIYF.

This chain uses TRBV5-1 with TRBJ2-5; 9 bases are shared with TRBD2. Losses at the gene ends were 4 bases for V and 1 base for J; bases not matched to a gene: 2. Looked up from germline, CDR1 is SGHRS and CDR2 is YFSETQ. The length of the CDR3 is 14 residues. For the CDR3, the DNA is TGCGCCAGCAGCAGGACTAGCGCCCAAGAGACCCAGTACTTC. This codes for CASSRTSAQETQYF.

The V and J genes are TRBV9 and TRBJ1-2; D gene ambiguous. The V gene's germline CDR1 is SGDLS and CDR2 YYNGEE. The CDR3 covers 15 residues. V was shortened by 4 bases and J by 0 bases, with 13 bases between the two germline ends. This chain's CDR3 is CASSPSPVSNYGYTF. The DNA for the CDR3 is TGTGCCAGCAGCCCTTCGCCGGTTTCTAACTATGGCTACACCTTC.

V usage is TRBV29-1 and J usage is TRBJ1-1; D gene ambiguous. Germline V gene lookup returns CDR1 SQVTM and CDR2 ANQGSEA. Deletions cut 4 bases from V and 0 bases from J, with 12 bases between. The length of the CDR3 is 14 residues. The CDR3 reads CSVGTEPMNTEAFF. CDR3 in DNA: TGCAGCGTTGGAACCGAGCCAATGAACACTGAAGCTTTCTTT.

The chain has TRBV11-2 and TRBJ2-3; the match to TRBD1 covers 7 bases. The CDR3 totals 16 residues. The germline V gene encodes CDR1 SGHAT and CDR2 FQNNGV. Unmatched junction bases numbered 5, after V lost 0 bases and J lost 2 bases. This chain's CDR3 is CASSLDNRGYTDTQYF. The DNA for the CDR3 is TGTGCCAGCAGCTTAGATAACAGGGGCTACACAGATACGCAGTATTTT.

The rearrangement uses TRBV5-1 and TRBJ1-2, with D tentatively TRBD1 (6 bases). The CDR3 has 11 amino acids. V was cut by 3 bases and J by 11 bases, with 11 bases left in between. CDR1 SGHRS and CDR2 YFSETQ come from the germline V gene. This CDR3 reads CASSSDRIYTF. DNA of the CDR3: TGCGCCAGCAGCTCAGACAGGATATACACCTTC. The full variable domain, with the rest looked up from reference TRBV5-1 and TRBJ1-2, is KAGVTQTPRYLIKTRGQQVTLSCSPISGHRSVSWYQQTPGQGLQFLFEYFSETQRNKGNFPGRFSGRQFSNSRSEMNVSTLELGDSALYLCASSSDRIYTFGSGTRLTVV.

The chain has TRBV5-1 and TRBJ2-1; 15 bases match TRBD2. CDR1 SGHRS and CDR2 YFSETQ come from the germline V gene. V lost 7 bases and J lost 5; bases outside the gene matches: 13. The CDR3 totals 18 residues. CDR3 coding DNA: TGCGCCAGCGTTACCGGACTAGCGGGGGGGCCTGGGAACAATGAGCAGTTCTTC. It codes for CASVTGLAGGPGNNEQFF.

This chain uses TRBV28 with TRBJ2-7, with D perhaps matching TRBD1 (6 bases). The CDR3 is 15 residues long. V lost 4 bases and J 0 bases, leaving 13 bases between the germline ends. Per the germline V gene, CDR1 is MDHEN and CDR2 is SYDVKM. The CDR3 sequence: CASSSRTETSYEQYF. As DNA, the CDR3 is TGTGCCAGCAGTTCTCGGACAGAGACCTCCTACGAGCAGTACTTC.

V gene TRBV5-6 combines with J gene TRBJ2-3; 9 nucleotides align to TRBD1. Germline trimming cut 5 bases from V and 0 bases from J; bases unmatched to any gene: 1. Germline-derived CDR1 and CDR2 are SGHDT and YYEEEE. The CDR3 is 14 residues long. The CDR3 DNA reads as TGTGCCAGCAGGGGACAGGGTAGCACAGATACGCAGTATTTT. It codes for CASRGQGSTDTQYF. Full variable domain (remainder filled in from reference TRBV5-6 and TRBJ2-3): DAGVTQSPTHLIKTRGQQVTLRCSPKSGHDTVSWYQQALGQGPQFIFQYYEEEERQRGNFPDRFSGHQFPNYSSELNVNALLLGDSALYLCASRGQGSTDTQYFGPGTRLTVL.

The chain couples TRBV5-1 to TRBJ1-4; D is perhaps TRBD1 (5 bases). This CDR3 has 16 residues. CDR1 and CDR2 from the germline V gene are SGHRS and YFSETQ. V was clipped by 1 base and J by 0 bases, with 10 bases between them. The CDR3 DNA follows: TGCGCCAGCAGCTTGTTGGCAGGGCCAACTAATGAAAAACTGTTTTTT. The encoded protein is CASSLLAGPTNEKLFF.

V and J are TRBV12-3 or TRBV12-4 and TRBJ1-2, with D possibly TRBD1 on 6 matching bases. CDR3 length: 11 residues. Trimming removed 2 bases at V and 8 bases at J, with 6 bases between. The CDR3 DNA follows: TGTGCCAGCAGTTTAAGGGGGGGCTACACCTTC. Amino acid sequence: CASSLRGGYTF.

The gene calls are TRBV5-1 and TRBJ1-4, with 8 bases aligning to TRBD1. The CDR3 totals 16 residues. Germline CDR1 reads SGHRS; CDR2 reads YFSETQ. Trimming removed 4 bases from V and 7 bases from J; junction bases left unmatched: 12. This chain's CDR3 is CASSPMTGVYGEKLFF. The CDR3 coding sequence is TGCGCCAGCAGCCCGATGACAGGGGTTTATGGTGAAAAACTGTTTTTT.

V and J are TRBV7-2 and TRBJ2-2; TRBD2 might be the D (6 bases). The V gene lost 5 bases and the J gene lost 1 base, with 11 bases spanning the gap. From germline, CDR1 is SGHTA and CDR2 FQGNSA. The CDR3 length is 15 residues. DNA of the CDR3: TGTGCCAGCAGCCCAAGGGGACTGAACACCGGGGAGCTGTTTTTT. Its translation is CASSPRGLNTGELFF.

The J gene is TRBJ2-3, the V gene TRBV6-6; D possibly corresponds to TRBD2 (5 bases). The CDR3 has 14 residues. Germline assignment: CDR1 MNHNY and CDR2 SVGAGI (reference sequence). V dropped 0 bases and J dropped 4 bases, with 8 bases sitting between them. For the CDR3, the DNA is TGTGCCAGCAGTTACTCGATGCGGGCAGATACGCAGTATTTT. Translated: CASSYSMRADTQYF.

The genes are TRBV7-8 and TRBJ2-6; D unclear. V was trimmed by 1 base and J by 6 bases, leaving 7 bases between them. The germline V gene encodes CDR1 SGHVS and CDR2 FQNEAQ. The CDR3 has 14 residues. CDR3 in DNA: TGTGCCAGCAGCTTAGGAGGTGCGGCCAACGTCCTGACTTTC. Amino acid sequence: CASSLGGAANVLTF.

The V and J genes are TRBV7-9 and TRBJ1-5, with TRBD1 as a possible D gene (6 bases). CDR3 size: 14 residues. Germline V CDR1 and CDR2: SEHNR, FQNEAQ (reference sequence). V was clipped by 6 bases and J by 4 bases, with 13 bases between them. In DNA form, the CDR3 reads TGTGCCAGCAGGGACGACAGGTCTAATCAGCCCCAGCATTTT. Protein: CASRDDRSNQPQHF.

The genes are TRBV2 and TRBJ2-5, with D perhaps matching TRBD2 (6 bases). V was shortened by 6 bases and J by 4 bases, with 6 bases between the two germline ends. Germline V gives CDR1 SNHLY, CDR2 FYNNEI. This CDR3 spans 11 amino acids. The CDR3 spells CASRGGETQYF. CDR3 nucleotides: TGTGCCAGCAGGGGGGGAGAGACCCAGTACTTC.